The 25 T cell receptor beta chains in this list originate from one sample, sequenced in a study of T cells in Graves' hyperthyroidism and ophthalmopathy. RNA transcripts provided the source from which TCR beta CDR3 regions were amplified. HTBI primers were used for first-round RT-PCR of the TCR CDR3. MiXCR, run by TCRdb on the multiplex PCR reads, gives a single entry per CDR3 protein. The table has approximately 610,000 distinct CDR3 sequences, about 15% seen once. The sequenced material came from blood. These receptors were taken from a woman in her thirties or forties with Graves' ophthalmopathy.

The table lists this clonotype with a few counts. The chain links TRBV4-1 to TRBJ2-7, with D perhaps TRBD1 or TRBD2 (5 bases each). CDR3 length equals 15 residues. CDR1 and CDR2 from the germline V gene are MGHRA and YSYEKL. The V and J ends lost 2 bases and 0 bases respectively, with 11 bases between them. Written as DNA, the CDR3 is TGCGCCAGCAGCCAAAGGGGAGTGGGCTCCTACGAGCAGTACTTC. This sequence encodes CASSQRGVGSYEQYF.

This chain connects TRBV5-1 to TRBJ2-2; D perhaps matches TRBD2 (6 bases). V lost 0 bases to trimming and J lost 2 bases, with 11 bases between them. CDR1 SGHRS and CDR2 YFSETQ come from the germline V gene. The CDR3 consists of 16 residues. This chain's CDR3 is CASSLVAGINTGELFF. In DNA form, the CDR3 reads TGCGCCAGCAGCTTGGTTGCGGGAATCAACACCGGGGAGCTGTTTTTT.

This clonotype was recorded a few times. The chain links TRBV6-4 to TRBJ2-3, with D unclear. The CDR3 totals 16 residues. The ends were cut back, 7 bases at V and 1 base at J, with 18 bases in the middle. Germline V lookup: CDR1 MRHNA, CDR2 SNTAGT. This chain's CDR3 is CASIDFPTQGTDTQYF. In DNA, the CDR3 is TGTGCCAGCATCGACTTTCCGACCCAGGGCACAGATACGCAGTATTTT.

This clonotype was counted many times. The chain employs TRBV24-1 and TRBJ2-5; 7 bases map to TRBD2. V lost 5 bases, J lost 7 bases, and 6 bases stayed unmatched. The CDR3 is made up of 13 amino acids. From germline, CDR1 is KGHDR and CDR2 SFDVKD. The CDR3 coding sequence is TGTGCCACCAGTGGACTTGGGGAGGGGACCCAGTACTTC. It yields the protein CATSGLGEGTQYF.

This clonotype was seen repeatedly, ten times or more. The chain combines TRBV6-1 with TRBJ2-2; D gene ambiguous. Trimming removed 2 bases from V and 4 bases from J, with 5 bases in between. This CDR3 spans 13 amino acids. Per germline, CDR1 MNHNS and CDR2 SASEGT. CDR3: CASSEQFTGELFF. The CDR3 DNA follows: TGTGCCAGCAGTGAACAGTTCACCGGGGAGCTGTTTTTT.

This clonotype showed up many times. The chain recombines TRBV12-5 with TRBJ2-5; 9 bases fit TRBD1. The CDR3 runs 15 residues. Trimming at V came to 5 bases and at J to 2 bases, leaving 6 bases not matched to a gene. Germline loops: CDR1 LGHNT, CDR2 FRNRAP. CDR3 in amino acids: CASGLRQGVQETQYF. DNA of the CDR3: TGTGCTAGTGGTCTGAGACAGGGGGTTCAAGAGACCCAGTACTTC.

This clonotype was seen ten or more times. The rearrangement links TRBV29-1 to TRBJ1-1, with D unclear. This CDR3 has 13 amino acids. Germline CDR1 SQVTM, CDR2 ANQGSEA. Trimming shortened V by 8 bases and J by 5 bases, and 18 bases separated the two germline ends. This CDR3 reads CSILDPRQTEAFF. CDR3 in DNA: TGCAGCATCTTGGACCCAAGGCAGACTGAAGCTTTCTTT. Drawing the rest from reference TRBV29-1 and TRBJ1-1, the complete variable domain is SAVISQKPSRDICQRGTSLTIQCQVDSQVTMMFWYRQQPGQSLTLIATANQGSEATYESGFVIDKFPISRPNLTFSTLTVSNMSPEDSSIYLCSILDPRQTEAFFGQGTRLTVV.

This clonotype was picked up many times. This chain uses TRBV6-5 with TRBJ2-6, with 9 nucleotides matching TRBD1. Germline V gene sequence: CDR1 MNHEY, CDR2 SVGAGI. Losses at the gene ends were 4 bases for V and 2 bases for J; bases not matched to a gene: 3. The CDR3 is 16 residues long. This CDR3 reads CASSSGQGTGANVLTF. The CDR3, as DNA: TGTGCCAGCAGTTCGGGACAGGGTACTGGGGCCAACGTCCTGACTTTC.

This clonotype has at least ten counts. The V gene is TRBV4-1, the J gene TRBJ2-5; TRBD2 agrees at 8 bases. Germline values: CDR1 MGHRA, CDR2 YSYEKL. CDR3 length: 19 residues. The junction had 17 bases not matched to a gene; V was cut back by 1 base and J by 4 bases. CDR3 coding DNA: TGCGCCAGCAGCCAAGGTGAAGCGGGAGTTTCGGGACGGGGAGAGACCCAGTACTTC. Protein sequence: CASSQGEAGVSGRGETQYF.

This clonotype was picked up many times. The genes are TRBV11-2 and TRBJ2-7; 7 bases are shared with TRBD2. The V segment lost 1 base and the J segment 3 bases; nucleotides outside the gene matches: 9. The CDR3 runs to 16 residues. Germline assignment: CDR1 SGHAT and CDR2 FQNNGV. The CDR3 DNA is TGTGCCAGCAGCTTAGGACCGGGACTACTTTTCTACGAGCAGTACTTC. This codes for CASSLGPGLLFYEQYF.

In this sample, this clonotype turned up a few times. The chain combines TRBV29-1 with TRBJ2-1; a weak D match, TRBD1 (6 bases). Germline lookup yields CDR1 SQVTM and CDR2 ANQGSEA. The CDR3 has 14 residues. V was pared by 6 bases and J by 8 bases, with 20 bases between. The CDR3 protein is CSVEPTITGYEQFF. The CDR3 nucleotides are TGCAGCGTAGAACCAACAATAACAGGGTATGAGCAGTTCTTC.

This chain links TRBV12-3 or TRBV12-4 with TRBJ2-5; D is possibly TRBD1 or TRBD2 (6 bases each). The CDR3 sequence is 16 residues long. Trimming removed 5 bases at V and 2 bases at J, with 18 bases between. CDR3 DNA: TGTGCCAGCAGTCCAGTGTGGGGGGCGCTTCAAGAGACCCAGTACTTC. Translated, it gives CASSPVWGALQETQYF.

This clonotype was recorded at least ten times. The CDR3 region is CAWSAGTSVGWGETQYF. In DNA form, the CDR3 reads TGTGCCTGGAGCGCCGGGACTAGCGTCGGGTGGGGGGAGACCCAGTACTTC. The chain links TRBV30 to TRBJ2-5; 10 bases align to TRBD2. The CDR3 covers 17 residues. Unmatched junction bases numbered 15, after V lost 3 bases and J lost 5 bases. The V gene's germline CDR1 is GTSNPN and CDR2 SVGIG (reference sequence).

In its sample, this clonotype was seen many times. The chain recombines TRBV28 with TRBJ2-5; unclear D gene. CDR3 length: 14 amino acids. CDR1 and CDR2 from the germline V gene are MDHEN and SYDVKM. Deletions cut 4 bases from V and 5 bases from J, with 14 bases between. The CDR3 protein is CASSSSLTGETQYF. CDR3 DNA: TGTGCCAGCAGTTCCTCCCTGACTGGGGAGACCCAGTACTTC.

This clonotype was seen at least ten times. The chain joins TRBV6-1 to TRBJ2-5, with TRBD2 identical over 11 bases. This CDR3 comprises 16 residues. J gave up 5 bases and V 2 bases, and 7 bases lay outside the gene matches. Germline V lookup: CDR1 MNHNS, CDR2 SASEGT. The CDR3 reads CASSETLAGGGETQYF. CDR3 nucleotides: TGTGCCAGCAGTGAAACCCTAGCGGGAGGCGGCGAGACCCAGTACTTC.

This clonotype was detected a few times. CDR3 loop: CASRREDSGNTIYF. The CDR3 DNA reads TGTGCCAGTAGGCGGGAAGACTCTGGAAACACCATATATTTT. This chain joins TRBV19 and TRBJ1-3; D is ambiguous. The V gene lost 6 bases and the J gene lost 0 bases, with 9 bases spanning the gap. The germline CDR1 and CDR2 sequences are LNHDA and SQIVND (reference sequence). The CDR3 totals 14 residues.

This clonotype was recorded many times. The chain links TRBV12-3 or TRBV12-4 to TRBJ1-2; 7 positions match TRBD1. J gave up 4 bases and V 2 bases, and 16 bases lay outside the gene matches. The CDR3 extends over 18 amino acids. As DNA, the CDR3 is TGTGCCAGCAGTTTATTTATTTCTGGGGACAGCGTCGCCTATGGCTACACCTTC. Amino acids: CASSLFISGDSVAYGYTF.

This clonotype was counted many times. The chain carries TRBV14 and TRBJ2-7, with TRBD1 matching over 8 bases. The junction had 5 bases not matched to a gene; V was cut back by 1 base and J by 3 bases. Germline V lookup: CDR1 SGHDN, CDR2 FVKESK. The CDR3 loop spans 15 amino acids. This chain's CDR3 is CASSQGTGGYYEQYF. CDR3 DNA sequence: TGTGCCAGCAGCCAAGGAACAGGGGGGTACTACGAGCAGTACTTC.

This clonotype has ten or more counts. The J gene is TRBJ2-7, the V gene TRBV20-1; the D gene is possibly TRBD1 (5 bases). The CDR3 loop spans 11 amino acids. Germline assignment: CDR1 DFQATT and CDR2 SNEGSKA (reference sequence). V was trimmed by 0 bases and J by 12 bases, leaving 12 bases between them. CDR3 DNA: TGCAGTGCTAGAGACAGGGTGTGGTGGTACTTC. As protein: CSARDRVWWYF.

This clonotype was detected many times. A much larger clone lies one base from this, so it may be a read error. The conserved phenylalanine or tryptophan is not found at the CDR3 terminus, so this likely reflects a read error. V gene TRBV29-1 combines with J gene TRBJ1-2, with 8 positions matching TRBD1. The CDR3 runs 17 residues. Germline loops: CDR1 SQVTM, CDR2 ANQGSEA. After removal of 4 bases from V and 8 bases from J, the junction contained 21 bases not matched to a gene. As DNA, the CDR3 is TGCAGCGTTGGTGGGTTAGGGCAGGGGGCGCGAAAGGACGGCTACACCCTC. Amino acids: CSVGGLGQGARKDGYTL.

This clonotype turned up a few times. The rearrangement uses TRBV7-9 and TRBJ1-6; 9 bases align to TRBD1. The germline gives CDR1 SEHNR, CDR2 FQNEAQ (reference sequence). CDR3 size: 15 residues. Unmatched junction bases numbered 7, after V lost 5 bases and J lost 8 bases. Here the CDR3 reads CASSLADRGDSPLHF. Written as DNA, the CDR3 is TGTGCCAGCAGCCTGGCGGACAGGGGTGATTCACCCCTCCACTTT.

This clonotype was seen at least ten times. The J gene is TRBJ1-2, the V gene TRBV18; weak D call: TRBD1 (5 bases). The CDR3 length is 16 residues. Trimming cost V 3 bases and J 5 bases, with 19 bases left between them. Germline CDR1 reads KGHSH; CDR2 reads LQKENI. The CDR3 nucleotides read TGTGCCAGCTCACCTACTGCTTTTGAGGGGTATTATGGCTACACCTTC. Its translation: CASSPTAFEGYYGYTF.

The table lists this clonotype with many counts. The chain joins TRBV19 to TRBJ1-1; possible D gene TRBD1, 6 bases. This CDR3 region has 15 residues. Trimming took off 4 bases at V and 4 bases at J, with 16 bases between the two ends. Germline CDR1 and CDR2: LNHDA and SQIVND (reference sequence). CDR3 coding DNA: TGTGCCAGTAGTACCACAGGGTCGTCGAGCACTGAAGCTTTCTTT. Its protein is CASSTTGSSSTEAFF.

This clonotype was detected many times. The rearrangement uses TRBV14 and TRBJ1-5; D is perhaps TRBD1 (5 bases). Germline V gene sequence: CDR1 SGHDN, CDR2 FVKESK. V was clipped by 4 bases and J by 2 bases, with 12 bases between them. The CDR3 spans 15 residues. The chain's CDR3 is CASSPVLGGNQPQHF. DNA for the CDR3: TGTGCCAGCAGCCCGGTCCTGGGGGGCAATCAGCCCCAGCATTTT.

This clonotype has ten or more counts. The chain has TRBV20-1 and TRBJ1-2; a weak D match, TRBD1 (6 bases). V lost 6 bases, J lost 4 bases, and 15 bases lay in between. CDR3 size: 13 residues. Germline assignment: CDR1 DFQATT and CDR2 SNEGSKA (reference sequence). In nucleotides, the CDR3 is TGCAGTGCCTATGGGGGCATCGGCTATGGCTACACCTTC. Protein product: CSAYGGIGYGYTF.